This TCR beta chain emerged from a study of Ad26.COV2.S vaccination and SARS-CoV-2 variants. Study as a whole: Donor got 5x10^10 or 1x10^11 viral particles of Ad26.COV2.S. Findings and caveats of the study: The analyses of TCR breadth and depth may have understated the size of total T cell responses.

Details on this clone: Its antigen is undetermined.

Regarding treatment: around 19 received Ad26.COV2.S at low or high dose, single or two shots; about 5 received placebo; per-sample allocation not given. The samples date from day 63 after the first vaccine or placebo injection. Wuhan-strain spike was delivered by a replication-incompetent Ad26 vector. The data were produced by immunoSEQ multiplex PCR, yet TCRdb's version contains in-frame clones alone and is incomplete. The sample holds around 300,000 clones, 65% to 90% seen once. This CDR3 has 14 residues. The germline V gene encodes CDR1 SGHTA and CDR2 FQGNSA. V was pared by 5 bases and J by 4 bases, with 6 bases of the junction left unmatched.

The source material was peripheral blood, sampled in a trial of Ad26.COV2.S vaccine versus placebo. The J gene is TRBJ1-2, the V gene TRBV7-2; 8 bases are shared with TRBD1. The receptor was isolated from a person between 18 and 65 years old who received the Ad26.COV2.S COVID-19 vaccine or a placebo. For the CDR3, the DNA is TGTGCCAGCAGCCCCGACAGGGGTGGCTATGGCTACACCTTC. This codes for CASSPDRGGYGYTF.